The 7 T cell receptor beta chains reported below all come from one sample, sequenced in a study of breast tumors, draining lymph nodes, adjacent tissues. TCRdb called the multiplex PCR reads again in MiXCR, with one record for every CDR3 protein. The repertoire consists of 250,000 or so distinct CDR3 sequences, with roughly 30% occurring once and the leading ten covering more than 1%. The lymph nodes were axillary draining lymph nodes from breast cancer patients. Sequencing was carried out using axillary lymph node tissue. These receptors were obtained from a female donor with breast cancer. Some clones in this sample may be carry-over from other donors' samples.

The chain links TRBV5-6 to TRBJ1-4, with D possibly TRBD1 on 6 matching bases. This CDR3 is 18 amino acids long. Per germline, CDR1 SGHDT and CDR2 YYEEEE. V lost 4 bases to trimming and J lost 0 bases, with 19 bases between them. The CDR3 loop reads CASSQDDLQGATNEKLFF. CDR3 bases: TGTGCCAGCAGCCAAGACGACCTACAGGGCGCAACTAATGAAAAACTGTTTTTT.

This clonotype was seen many times. The CDR3 DNA follows: TGTGCCAGTAGTATCAGGCAGGGGGCGCGGGAGACCCAGTACTTC. Amino acids: CASSIRQGARETQYF. The chain is built from TRBV19 and TRBJ2-5; 8 nucleotides line up with TRBD1. CDR1 is LNHDA and CDR2 is SQIVND in the germline V gene (reference sequence). This CDR3 region has 15 residues. J gave up 5 bases and V 3 bases, and 8 bases lay outside the gene matches.

In regard to this clonotype: The missing conserved phenylalanine or tryptophan at the end of this CDR3 makes a read error likely. J is TRBJ2-5 and V is TRBV2, with 11 positions matching TRBD1. Losses at the gene ends were 6 bases for V and 7 bases for J; bases not matched to a gene: 7. Germline assignment: CDR1 SNHLY and CDR2 FYNNEI. The CDR3 runs 14 residues. For the CDR3, the DNA is TGTGCCAGCAGGGGGACAGGGGGTCGGCGGACCCAGTACTCC. Its protein product is CASRGTGGRRTQYS.

This clonotype came up many times. The genes are TRBV19 and TRBJ2-5, with 8 bases matching TRBD1. Germline loops: CDR1 LNHDA, CDR2 SQIVND (reference sequence). The CDR3 is 12 amino acids. V lost 8 bases to trimming and J lost 5 bases; unmatched junction nucleotides: 4. CDR3 loop: CASGQGWETQYF. As DNA, the CDR3 is TGTGCCAGTGGACAGGGCTGGGAGACCCAGTACTTC.

On this clonotype: The limits of the CDR3 on the DNA are not certain, so only TCRdb's listed CDR3 is given. The rearrangement joins TRBV29-1 to TRBJ2-1; the D call TRBD2 from the table was never checked on the DNA. Per germline, CDR1 SQVTM and CDR2 ANQGSEA. The CDR3 has 19 amino acids, counting both end residues. The CDR3 region is CSFYICSAPPLSGLTEQFF.

This clonotype was counted at least ten times. The rearrangement joins TRBV16 to TRBJ1-5; the D is unclear. The CDR3 has 14 amino acids. Trimming pared 4 bases from V and 6 bases from J, leaving 13 bases between. Germline V lookup: CDR1 KGHSY, CDR2 FQNENV. The CDR3 reads CASSLPGWVQPQHF. CDR3 in DNA: TGTGCCAGCAGCCTTCCTGGGTGGGTTCAGCCCCAGCATTTT. The entire variable domain, with the rest obtained from reference TRBV16 and TRBJ1-5, is as follows: GEEVAQTPKHLVRGEGQKAKLYCAPIKGHSYVFWYQQVLKNEFKFLISFQNENVFDETGMPKERFSAKCLPNSPCSLEIQATKLEDSAVYFCASSLPGWVQPQHFGDGTRLSIL.

This clonotype was observed a handful of times. It may be a read error: a sequence one base away is much more abundant. The chain employs TRBV20-1 and TRBJ1-5, with no clear D. Germline lookup yields CDR1 DFQATT and CDR2 SNEGSKA (reference sequence). This CDR3 is built from 14 residues. Trimming took 0 bases from V and 9 from J, leaving 15 bases between them. CDR3 region: CSARDPSPPPPQHF. The CDR3 nucleotides are TGCAGTGCTAGAGATCCGTCCCCACCGCCGCCCCAGCATTTT.